The clone carrying this T cell receptor beta chain was found many times. Its antigen remains unidentified. Unique molecular identifiers were linked by the library to individual cDNA molecules. TCRdb reanalysed the RACE reads using MiXCR and keeps one entry per CDR3 protein. The table shows about 73,000 distinct CDR3 sequences, with about 8.5% occurring only once. V shed 3 bases, J shed 2 bases, and the junction held 5 bases outside the gene matches. From germline, CDR1 is MNHEY and CDR2 SMNVEV (reference sequence). The CDR3 totals 16 residues. The time point was: patch test 2, 6 weeks after DPC sensitization. Treatment: therapeutic diphenylcyclopropenone sensitization with weekly scalp DPC. This record comes from a study of human T cells and chemical hapten exposure. Looking at the study overall: Throughout a study of around six months, patients underwent weekly scalp administration of diphenylcyclopropenone doses.

Study results and limitations: Sensitization with DPC brought no change to TCRs above 1 in 1000 in frequency.

This TCR came from a woman aged 45-65 years with alopecia areata. Some clones in this sample may be carry-over from other donors' samples. J is TRBJ2-1 and V is TRBV27; 9 nucleotides match TRBD2. The starting material was whole blood, obtained in connection with sensitization to the hapten diphenylcyclopropenone (DPC). The CDR3 nucleotides are TGTGCCAGCAGTTTTTTTAGCGGGAGCCCCTACAATGAGCAGTTCTTC. Its protein is CASSFFSGSPYNEQFF.